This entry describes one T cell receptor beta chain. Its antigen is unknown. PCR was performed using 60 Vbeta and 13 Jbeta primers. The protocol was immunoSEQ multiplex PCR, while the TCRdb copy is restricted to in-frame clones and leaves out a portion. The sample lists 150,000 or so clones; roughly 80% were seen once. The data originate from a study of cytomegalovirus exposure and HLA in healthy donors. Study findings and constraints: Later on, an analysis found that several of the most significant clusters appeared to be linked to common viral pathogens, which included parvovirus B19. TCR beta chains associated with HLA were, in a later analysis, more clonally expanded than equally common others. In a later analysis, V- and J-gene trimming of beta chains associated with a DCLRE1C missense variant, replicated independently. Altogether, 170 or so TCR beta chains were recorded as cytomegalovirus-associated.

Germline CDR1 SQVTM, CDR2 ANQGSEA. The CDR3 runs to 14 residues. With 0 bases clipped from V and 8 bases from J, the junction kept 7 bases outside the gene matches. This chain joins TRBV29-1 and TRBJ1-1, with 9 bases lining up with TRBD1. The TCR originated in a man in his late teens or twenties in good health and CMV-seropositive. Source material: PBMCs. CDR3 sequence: CSVEDLGQGGEAFF. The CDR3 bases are TGCAGCGTTGAAGACCTGGGACAGGGTGGGGAAGCTTTCTTT.